The entry below describes one T cell receptor (beta chain). Other DNA sequences in this sample translate to the same CDR3. The data originate from a study of shared clonotypes between healthy human individuals. Method: immunoSEQ multiplex PCR; TCRdb's copy keeps in-frame clones and lacks some. The table lists a few million clones, just over 90% of them singletons. This CDR3 contains 14 residues. Trimming stripped 0 bases from V and 4 bases from J, with 10 bases between. Germline CDR1 is KGHSH and CDR2 is LQKENI. The specimen sequenced was naive CD4+ T cells from PBMCs. Sample subset: CD45RA+ positively selected. This clonotype was sampled from a man between 18 and 29 years old in good health. Some clones in this sample may be carry-over from other donors' samples. The chain recombines TRBV18 with TRBJ2-7, with D possibly being TRBD2 (5 bases). The CDR3 here is CASSPPGRAYEQYF. The CDR3 DNA sequence: TGTGCCAGCTCACCACCAGGGAGAGCGTACGAGCAGTACTTC.